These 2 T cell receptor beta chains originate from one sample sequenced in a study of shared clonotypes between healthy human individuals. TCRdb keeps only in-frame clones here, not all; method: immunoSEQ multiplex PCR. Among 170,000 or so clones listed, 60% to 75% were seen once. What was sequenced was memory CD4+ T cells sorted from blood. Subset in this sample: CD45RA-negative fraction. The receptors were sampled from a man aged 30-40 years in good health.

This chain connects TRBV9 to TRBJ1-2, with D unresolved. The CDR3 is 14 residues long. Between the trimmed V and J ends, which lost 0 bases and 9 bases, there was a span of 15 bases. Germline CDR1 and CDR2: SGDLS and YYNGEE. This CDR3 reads CASSVEGRIIRYTF. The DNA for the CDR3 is TGTGCCAGCAGCGTAGAAGGCCGGATAATTCGCTACACCTTC.

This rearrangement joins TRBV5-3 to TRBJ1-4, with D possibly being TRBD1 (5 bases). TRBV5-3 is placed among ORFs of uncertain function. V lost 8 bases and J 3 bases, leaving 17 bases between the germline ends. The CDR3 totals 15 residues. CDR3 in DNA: TGTGCCAGCAGCCCCTCCTCAGGGCCTAATGAAAAACTGTTTTTT. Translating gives CASSPSSGPNEKLFF.